These T cell receptor beta chains were read from a single sample in a study of graft-versus-host responses after intestinal transplantation. Generated by immunoSEQ multiplex PCR, the TCRdb table keeps only in-frame clones and is missing some. This table has approximately 88,000 clones, approximately 94% appearing once. For these receptors, no antigen is known. This specimen was unstimulated CD4+ T cells sorted from spleen or lymph node cells, taken before transplant. The receptor set was obtained from a human donor who was the organ donor for an intestinal transplant. The CDR3 runs from the conserved cysteine through the conserved F or W. The D gene is left open where the match is weak. Clone sizes are given selectively: once, few, many, or a class where the clone is expanded.

j_call d_call clone_size v_call cdr3_aa cdr3_nt
TRBJ1-6 - - TRBV11-2 CASSLVGSSPLHF TGTGCCAGCAGCTTAGTTGGGAGCTCACCCCTCCACTTT
TRBJ2-1 - - TRBV5-4 CASSLIIEQFF TGTGCCAGCAGCTTGATAATCGAGCAGTTCTTC
TRBJ1-5 - - TRBV19 CASSTDGGNQPQHF TGTGCCAGTAGTACTGACGGTGGCAATCAGCCCCAGCATTTT
TRBJ2-7 - - TRBV5-6 CASSLDRTYYEQYF TGTGCCAGCAGCTTGGACAGGACCTACTACGAGCAGTACTTC
TRBJ1-1 TRBD1 - TRBV30 CAWSVLDRGPPTEAFF TGTGCCTGGAGTGTATTGGACAGGGGGCCCCCCACTGAAGCTTTCTTT
TRBJ1-1 - - TRBV19 CASSEGYTEAFF TGTGCCAGTAGTGAGGGGTACACTGAAGCTTTCTTT
TRBJ2-1 - - TRBV28 CASSLPRGAGEQFF TGTGCCAGCAGTTTACCCAGGGGGGCCGGTGAGCAGTTCTTC
TRBJ1-1 - - TRBV28 CASSLGGIMNTEAFF TGTGCCAGCAGTTTAGGCGGAATAATGAACACTGAAGCTTTCTTT
TRBJ1-3 - - TRBV9 CASSAGLGSSGNTIYF TGTGCCAGCAGCGCGGGACTGGGTAGCTCTGGAAACACCATATATTTT
TRBJ1-5 - - TRBV15 CATSRVDSNQPQHF TGTGCCACCAGCAGAGTCGACAGCAATCAGCCCCAGCATTTT
TRBJ1-2 TRBD1 - TRBV7-9 CASSLRDLGQGDYGYTF TGTGCCAGCAGCCTCCGAGATTTGGGACAGGGAGACTATGGCTACACCTTC
TRBJ2-7 TRBD2 once TRBV28 CASSLTSGGYEQYF TGTGCCAGCAGTTTGACTAGCGGGGGTTACGAGCAGTACTTC
TRBJ2-7 TRBD2 - TRBV27 CASSLLAGQSLYEQYF TGTGCCAGCAGCCTGCTAGCGGGACAGTCTTTATACGAGCAGTACTTC
TRBJ2-3 TRBD2 - TRBV7-2 CASSTTSGSTDTQYF TGTGCCAGCAGCACGACTAGCGGGAGCACAGATACGCAGTATTTT
TRBJ2-3 - - TRBV4-3 CASSQDGSMVTQYF TGCGCCAGCAGCCAAGATGGTTCGATGGTGACGCAGTATTTT
TRBJ1-5 TRBD1 - TRBV18 CASSLGTGARGNQPQHF TGTGCCAGCTCCCTCGGGACAGGGGCCCGAGGCAATCAGCCCCAGCATTTT
TRBJ1-5 - - TRBV6-1 CASSVVFRGPSNQPQHF TGTGCCAGCAGTGTAGTATTCAGAGGACCGAGCAATCAGCCCCAGCATTTT
TRBJ2-5 - - TRBV6-1 CASSARQKETQYF TGTGCCAGCAGTGCGCGACAGAAAGAGACCCAGTACTTC
TRBJ1-1 TRBD1 - TRBV7-9 CASSLEGTGEAFF TGTGCCAGCAGCTTAGAAGGGACAGGGGAAGCTTTCTTT
TRBJ1-2 - - TRBV11-2 CASSLGMAGRLYF TGTGCCAGCAGCTTAGGGATGGCTGGCAGGCTCTACTTC
TRBJ2-7 TRBD1 once TRBV10-3 CAISDLTGGRDEQYF TGTGCCATCAGTGACCTGACAGGGGGACGGGACGAGCAGTACTTC
TRBJ1-2 - - TRBV7-8 CASSTSKTGYGYTF TGTGCCAGCAGCACCTCCAAGACAGGCTATGGCTACACCTTC
TRBJ2-1 - - TRBV29-1 CRAVLATDEQFF TGCAGGGCAGTCCTAGCTACGGATGAGCAGTTCTTC
TRBJ2-5 - - TRBV7-8 CASSLEYKLPPYF TGTGCCAGCAGCTTAGAGTATAAATTGCCCCCGTACTTC
TRBJ2-2 TRBD1 - TRBV6-1 CASSIQGAGELFF TGTGCCAGCAGTATACAGGGGGCCGGGGAGCTGTTTTTT
TRBJ1-6 TRBD1 - TRBV18 CASSSSPGQGYPLHF TGTGCCAGCTCATCGTCACCGGGACAGGGCTATCCCCTCCACTTT
TRBJ2-7 TRBD1 - TRBV5-4 CASMTGTGATYEQYF TGTGCCAGCATGACTGGGACAGGGGCGACCTACGAGCAGTACTTC
TRBJ2-1 TRBD1 - TRBV9 CASSGRQGQQFF TGTGCCAGCAGCGGTCGACAGGGGCAGCAGTTCTTC
TRBJ2-2 TRBD1 - TRBV2 CASSEIQQGGWGTGELFF TGTGCCAGCAGTGAAATCCAACAGGGGGGATGGGGCACCGGGGAGCTGTTTTTT
TRBJ2-7 - - TRBV5-1 CASSLANTGSNVYEQYF TGCGCCAGCAGCTTGGCCAACACAGGATCTAACGTCTACGAGCAGTACTTC
TRBJ1-4 - - TRBV6-1 CASSRAPSGEKLFF TGTGCCAGCAGCCGGGCCCCCAGCGGTGAAAAACTGTTTTTT
TRBJ2-7 TRBD1 - TRBV23-1 CASSYGQGSHEQYF TGCGCCAGCAGCTATGGACAGGGGAGCCACGAGCAGTACTTC
TRBJ2-4 TRBD1 - TRBV30 CAWSKEGQGNIQYF TGTGCCTGGAGTAAGGAAGGACAGGGAAACATTCAGTACTTC
TRBJ1-2 TRBD1 - TRBV27 CASSPSGGLGYTF TGTGCCAGCAGTCCGTCAGGGGGCTTGGGCTACACCTTC
TRBJ2-3 TRBD1 - TRBV9 CASNRGTTDTQYF TGTGCCAGTAACAGGGGAACAACAGATACGCAGTATTTT
TRBJ2-2 TRBD2 - TRBV6-5 CASVSGGAGTGELFF TGTGCCAGCGTCAGCGGGGGGGCTGGAACCGGGGAGCTGTTTTTT
TRBJ2-1 - - TRBV6-5 CASSYRTGSNEQFF TGTGCCAGCAGTTACCGTACAGGGAGCAATGAGCAGTTCTTC
TRBJ1-6 TRBD1 - TRBV19 CASSPRGTGNYNSPLHF TGTGCCAGTAGCCCGAGAGGGACAGGGAACTATAATTCACCCCTCCACTTT
TRBJ2-3 TRBD1 once TRBV5-1 CASTAGTGGTDTQYF TGCGCCAGCACCGCCGGGACAGGGGGCACAGATACGCAGTATTTT
TRBJ1-5 TRBD1 - TRBV2 CASSTGVQPQHF TGTGCCAGCAGTACAGGGGTTCAGCCCCAGCATTTT